This entry describes one TCR beta chain. Its specificity is not known. Sequencing was performed with immunoSEQ multiplex PCR; in TCRdb, only in-frame clones are kept and a portion is missing. The repertoire consists of tens of thousands of clones, with 84% occurring once and the leading ten covering over 2%. The data derive from a study of PD-L1 blockade in urothelial cancer. Overall study context: Atezolizumab (1,200 mg intravenously every 3 weeks) began in about 2014 for patients. Blood analysis took place 3 weeks (second dose) and 6 weeks after treatment start. Study-level results: Durable-benefit patients had greater expansion of tumor-associated blood clones at 3 weeks.

Time point indicated: pretreatment peripheral blood. There were between 1 and 8 samples from each patient, taken pretreatment and on-treatment. V was pared by 3 bases and J by 2 bases, with 3 bases of the junction left unmatched. The CDR3 spans 14 residues. The V gene's germline CDR1 is MDHEN and CDR2 SYDVKM. This receptor was obtained from a man aged 55-75 years with urothelial cancer. The chain uses TRBV28 and TRBJ2-7, with 8 bases matching TRBD1. The specimen comprised PBMCs, sampled around atezolizumab (anti-PD-L1) treatment. DNA of the CDR3: TGTGCCAGCAGTTTGGGACAGGAGACCTACGAGCAGTACTTC. This encodes CASSLGQETYEQYF.